Below, 5 T cell receptor beta chains from the same sample are listed, as sequenced in a study of CD8 T cells in Susac syndrome. The RNA, about 0.5 to 1 ug, was put through reverse transcription using random hexamers. In TCRdb, the immunoSEQ multiplex PCR reads were re-called with MiXCR into one record per CDR3 protein. This sample carries under 200,000 distinct CDR3 sequences, approximately 94% of them seen once, and the ten largest clones take about 0.1%. The sample was CD4+ T cells from PBMCs. These TCRs come from a human donor in good health.

V is TRBV2 and J is TRBJ1-6; D gene uncertain. The CDR3 is 12 residues long. V lost 7 bases to trimming and J lost 10 bases, with 11 bases between them. The germline V gene encodes CDR1 SNHLY and CDR2 FYNNEI. The CDR3 DNA is TGTGCCAGCACTGGGTTAGGATCACCCCTCCACTTT. Protein product: CASTGLGSPLHF.

The rearrangement links TRBV5-6 to TRBJ1-2; D remains ambiguous. V lost 2 bases and J 8 bases, leaving 13 bases between the germline ends. This CDR3 is 13 amino acids long. Germline CDR1 SGHDT, CDR2 YYEEEE. CDR3: CASSFQNLGGYTF. CDR3 sequence (DNA): TGTGCCAGCAGCTTTCAGAATTTGGGAGGCTACACCTTC.

This clonotype was observed once. This chain connects TRBV7-8 to TRBJ1-2; no definite D call. V was trimmed by 6 bases and J by 7 bases, leaving 15 bases between them. The V gene's germline CDR1 is SGHVS and CDR2 FQNEAQ. CDR3 length: 13 residues. The CDR3 DNA sequence: TGTGCCAGCAGTCCACGAGTGGACGGTGGCTACACCTTC. This sequence encodes CASSPRVDGGYTF.

The rearrangement links TRBV27 to TRBJ2-3, with D perhaps matching TRBD2 (6 bases). The CDR3 runs to 16 residues. Germline V gene lookup returns CDR1 MNHEY and CDR2 SMNVEV (reference sequence). V was clipped by 7 bases and J by 0 bases, with 17 bases between them. CDR3 nucleotide sequence: TGTGCCAGCACCCTTCGGTGGGGGACTAGCACAGATACGCAGTATTTT. Encoded protein: CASTLRWGTSTDTQYF.

This clonotype was picked up a small number of times. The chain carries TRBV4-2 and TRBJ2-5; 9 bases align to TRBD2. Per the germline V gene, CDR1 is LGHNA and CDR2 is YNFKEQ. V gave up 3 bases and J gave up 4 bases; unmatched junction bases: 3. The CDR3 is 14 residues long. CDR3 sequence reads: CASSQPGLAETQYF. In nucleotides, the CDR3 is TGTGCCAGCAGCCAGCCGGGACTAGCAGAGACCCAGTACTTC.